This T cell receptor beta chain was found in a study of T cell responses to AZD1222 COVID-19 vaccine. Sequenced by immunoSEQ multiplex PCR; TCRdb stores in-frame clones only, minus some. Found here are 150,000 to 200,000 clones, just over 90% of them singletons; the top ten hold about 2.6%. This clone was detected only once. What it binds is unknown. Study-level findings and limits: Donor demographics were predominantly white British with a female majority; clonal diversity may be underestimated. The breadth and depth of Spike-specific TCRs increased once two AZD1222 doses had been given.

Germline lookup yields CDR1 SGHVS and CDR2 FNYEAQ. The germline V and J ends were trimmed by 6 bases and 2 bases, with 13 bases remaining between them. CDR3 length equals 15 residues. The rearrangement uses TRBV7-6 and TRBJ2-2; D perhaps matches TRBD2 (5 bases). This clonotype was obtained from an adult in good health. The source material was peripheral blood, sampled on day 0 of AZD1222 vaccination. The CDR3 loop is CASSPARGNTGELFF. CDR3 sequence (DNA): TGTGCCAGCAGTCCAGCACGGGGTAACACCGGGGAGCTGTTTTTT.